This T cell receptor beta chain was found in a study of blood T cell repertoires in COVID-19. Overall study context: The United States, Italy and Spain provided the acute and convalescent COVID-19 samples.

TCRdb keeps only in-frame clones here, not all; method: immunoSEQ multiplex PCR. This sample has 90,000 to 120,000 clones; nearly 90% occur once, and the top ten carry 5.5% to 8%. The CDR3 sequence is 15 residues long. Germline V lookup: CDR1 SEHNR, CDR2 FQNEAQ (reference sequence). J lost 4 bases, V lost 11 bases, and 15 bases had no gene match. The rearrangement links TRBV7-9 to TRBJ2-3; 7 positions agree with TRBD2. Sequencing was carried out using peripheral blood. The sequence came from a woman aged 60-75 years with acute or convalescent COVID-19. The CDR3 nucleotides read TGTGCCTCCCTGCGGGGCGGGAGCGCGGCAGATACGCAGTATTTT. Its protein product is CASLRGGSAADTQYF.